One and the same sample provided the 28 T cell receptor beta chains below, sequenced in a study of cytomegalovirus exposure and HLA in healthy donors. A multiplex PCR was run with 60 Vbeta primers and 13 Jbeta primers. Profiling relied on immunoSEQ multiplex PCR, and the TCRdb table lists in-frame clones only, not all of them. The sample has roughly 230,000 clones; around 78% are singletons. Material for sequencing was PBMCs. The origin of the receptors is a boy aged 5 to 17 in good health and CMV-seronegative.

This clone was counted between two and nine times. The DNA of the CDR3 is TGTGCCAGTAGTACATTCCCCACGGGAGGGGTGCATCAGCCCCAGCATTTT. It codes for CASSTFPTGGVHQPQHF. V and J are TRBV19 and TRBJ1-5, with D possibly TRBD1 on 5 matching bases. Deletions cut 4 bases from V and 5 bases from J, with 21 bases between. In germline, CDR1 is LNHDA, CDR2 SQIVND (reference sequence). This CDR3 contains 17 residues.

The V gene is TRBV30, the J gene TRBJ1-2; 8 bases agree with TRBD1. V lost 0 bases and J lost 0; bases outside the gene matches: 9. The CDR3 totals 17 residues. Germline V gene lookup returns CDR1 GTSNPN and CDR2 SVGIG (reference sequence). The CDR3 reads CAWSVRARGLTNYGYTF. The CDR3 DNA is TGTGCCTGGAGTGTACGAGCCAGGGGGCTTACTAACTATGGCTACACCTTC.

This clone was detected a few times. This chain's CDR3 is CASSIQGRSTEAFF. In DNA form, the CDR3 reads TGTGCCAGCAGCATACAGGGGAGGAGCACTGAAGCTTTCTTT. The rearrangement links TRBV7-2 to TRBJ1-1, with 7 positions matching TRBD1. The germline CDR1 and CDR2 sequences are SGHTA and FQGNSA. Trimming removed 5 bases from V and 4 bases from J; junction bases left unmatched: 7. The CDR3 has 14 residues.

This rearrangement joins TRBV5-1 to TRBJ2-1, with 12 bases lining up with TRBD2. The CDR3 sequence is 17 residues long. The V gene's germline CDR1 is SGHRS and CDR2 YFSETQ. Trimming cost V 4 bases and J 4 bases; bases outside gene matches: 9. The CDR3 sequence is CASSPLLAGGSYNEQFF. In DNA form, the CDR3 reads TGCGCCAGCAGCCCGTTGCTAGCGGGGGGGAGTTACAATGAGCAGTTCTTC. Based on the CDR3 plus reference TRBV5-1 and TRBJ2-1, the full variable domain is KAGVTQTPRYLIKTRGQQVTLSCSPISGHRSVSWYQQTPGQGLQFLFEYFSETQRNKGNFPGRFSGRQFSNSRSEMNVSTLELGDSALYLCASSPLLAGGSYNEQFFGPGTRLTVL.

The rearrangement uses TRBV7-2 and TRBJ1-5, with 9 bases matching TRBD1. CDR1 and CDR2 (germline): SGHTA, FQGNSA. Unmatched junction bases numbered 8, after V lost 1 base and J lost 7 bases. The CDR3 totals 16 residues. The CDR3 region is CASSLVGTGYGQPQHF. CDR3 bases: TGTGCCAGCAGCTTAGTCGGGACAGGGTATGGACAGCCCCAGCATTTT.

The rearrangement joins TRBV5-5 to TRBJ1-2; D might be TRBD1 (6 bases). The CDR3 spans 15 residues. The germline V and J ends were trimmed by 2 bases and 1 base, with 12 bases remaining between them. The germline CDR1 and CDR2 sequences are SGHKS and YYEKEE (reference sequence). The CDR3 nucleotides read TGTGCCAGCAGCTTCAGGGCAGGGGTTAACTATGGCTACACCTTC. This encodes CASSFRAGVNYGYTF.

The chain recombines TRBV11-1 with TRBJ2-3; D unresolved. The V gene's germline CDR1 is SGHAT and CDR2 FQDESV (reference sequence). This CDR3 is 12 amino acids long. The V end lost 1 base, the J end lost 4 bases, and 3 bases lay between the germline ends. CDR3 protein: CASSLVSDTQYF. DNA of the CDR3: TGTGCCAGCAGCTTAGTCTCAGATACGCAGTATTTT.

V and J are TRBV4-1 and TRBJ2-3; weak D call: TRBD2 (5 bases). In germline, CDR1 is MGHRA, CDR2 YSYEKL. Trimming left V 4 bases short and J 3 bases short, with 17 bases between. This CDR3 spans 16 amino acids. This CDR3 is CASSPRGRRPTDTQYF. CDR3 sequence (DNA): TGCGCCAGCAGCCCAAGAGGGCGGAGGCCGACAGATACGCAGTATTTT.

V and J are TRBV7-9 and TRBJ1-2, with D possibly TRBD1 on 5 matching bases. The length of the CDR3 is 14 residues. Trimming took off 8 bases at V and 0 bases at J, with 13 bases between the two ends. Germline lookup yields CDR1 SEHNR and CDR2 FQNEAQ (reference sequence). CDR3 sequence reads: CASVDPGANYGYTF. Here the CDR3 DNA reads TGTGCCAGCGTCGACCCGGGGGCTAACTATGGCTACACCTTC.

J is TRBJ1-2 and V is TRBV7-4, with no clear D. The V end was cut by 2 bases, the J end by 7 bases, with 17 bases between. CDR3 length: 15 amino acids. CDR1 SGHVT and CDR2 SQSDAQ come from the germline V gene. CDR3 sequence: CASSLFLDSQPGYTF. The CDR3 DNA sequence: TGTGCCAGCAGCTTATTCCTCGACTCCCAGCCTGGCTACACCTTC.

The V gene is TRBV27, the J gene TRBJ2-7, with 7 bases fitting TRBD1. Germline V CDR1 and CDR2: MNHEY, SMNVEV (reference sequence). Losses at the gene ends were 4 bases for V and 0 bases for J; bases not matched to a gene: 0. The CDR3 consists of 13 residues. The CDR3 region is CASSWDSSYEQYF. CDR3 DNA sequence: TGTGCCAGCAGTTGGGACAGCTCCTACGAGCAGTACTTC.

This chain links TRBV29-1 with TRBJ2-5; tentative D call: TRBD2 (6 bases). Between the trimmed V and J ends, which lost 7 bases and 2 bases, there was a span of 11 bases. CDR3 length: 12 residues. Germline V gene lookup returns CDR1 SQVTM and CDR2 ANQGSEA. The CDR3 sequence: CSAGTPQETQYF. CDR3 nucleotide sequence: TGCAGCGCAGGGACTCCTCAAGAGACCCAGTACTTC.

This clone was counted once. The gene calls are TRBV5-1 and TRBJ1-2, with unresolved D. The V and J ends lost 0 bases and 5 bases respectively, with 8 bases between them. The germline V gene has CDR1 SGHRS and CDR2 YFSETQ. CDR3 length: 13 residues. CDR3 protein: CASSLGTIYGYTF. CDR3 coding DNA: TGCGCCAGCAGCTTGGGGACTATTTATGGCTACACCTTC.

This rearrangement joins TRBV5-4 to TRBJ2-3, with 7 bases identical to TRBD2. Germline loops: CDR1 SGHNT, CDR2 YYREEE (reference sequence). V shed 3 bases, J shed 3 bases, and the junction held 7 bases outside the gene matches. This CDR3 comprises 15 residues. The CDR3 here is CASSSGTTETDTQYF. The DNA for the CDR3 is TGTGCCAGCAGCTCCGGGACTACCGAAACAGATACGCAGTATTTT.

This clone was detected a few times. The V and J genes are TRBV10-1 and TRBJ1-1; D might be TRBD1 (5 bases). Trimming took 6 bases from V and 1 from J, leaving 18 bases between them. This CDR3 is built from 16 residues. Per germline, CDR1 WNHNN and CDR2 SYGVQD (reference sequence). DNA of the CDR3: TGCGCCAGCAGGGGGCGGAAGGAGTCCGAGAACACTGAAGCTTTCTTT. It is translated as CASRGRKESENTEAFF.

The V gene is TRBV30, the J gene TRBJ2-1, with 9 bases that match TRBD2. Germline loops: CDR1 GTSNPN, CDR2 SVGIG (reference sequence). CDR3 length: 14 residues. V lost 5 bases, J lost 8 bases, and 10 bases stayed unmatched. DNA of the CDR3: TGTGCCTGGGGGCCCGCTAGCGGGATGTATGAGCAGTTCTTC. This gives the protein CAWGPASGMYEQFF.

The chain carries TRBV12-5 and TRBJ2-5; D perhaps matches TRBD1 (5 bases). Per germline, CDR1 LGHNT and CDR2 FRNRAP. This CDR3 contains 13 residues. V lost 6 bases to trimming and J lost 1 base, with 9 bases between them. The CDR3 DNA reads as TGTGCTAGTGGGACAGTGCCCCAAGAGACCCAGTACTTC. Translated, it gives CASGTVPQETQYF.

The rearrangement joins TRBV7-9 to TRBJ1-2, with 9 bases matching TRBD1. The CDR3 totals 19 residues. After removal of 5 bases from V and 1 base from J, the junction contained 17 bases not matched to a gene. CDR1 and CDR2 from the germline V gene are SEHNR and FQNEAQ (reference sequence). In DNA form, the CDR3 reads TGTGCCAGCAGCCCGAATTACCGGGACAGGGATGGGAGTAACTATGGCTACACCTTC. Amino acid sequence: CASSPNYRDRDGSNYGYTF.

The chain combines TRBV27 with TRBJ2-5; D uncertain. The J call may be faulty, since TRBJ2-7 better matches the DNA end. Germline V gene lookup returns CDR1 MNHEY and CDR2 SMNVEV (reference sequence). The CDR3 loop spans 13 amino acids. CDR3 DNA sequence: TGTGCCAGCAGTTTAGACATTACCTACGAGCAGTACTTC. Its translation is CASSLDITYEQYF.

J is TRBJ1-1 and V is TRBV10-2; D is possibly TRBD1 (6 bases). The germline gives CDR1 WSHSY, CDR2 SAAADI. CDR3 size: 12 residues. The V and J ends lost 7 bases and 1 base respectively, with 7 bases between them. The chain's CDR3 is CASKQGNTEAFF. CDR3 coding DNA: TGCGCCAGCAAACAGGGGAACACTGAAGCTTTCTTT.

The chain links TRBV2 to TRBJ2-5, with 11 bases aligning to TRBD1. Germline CDR1 is SNHLY and CDR2 is FYNNEI. This CDR3 has 13 residues. V lost 10 bases and J lost 5; bases outside the gene matches: 6. In DNA, the CDR3 is TGTGCCACCCTCCGGGACAGGGGGGAGACCCAGTACTTC. Protein product: CATLRDRGETQYF.

The V gene is TRBV27, the J gene TRBJ2-3; TRBD2 agrees at 9 bases. The trim removed 2 bases at V and 7 bases at J, leaving 10 bases unmatched. Germline V CDR1 and CDR2: MNHEY, SMNVEV (reference sequence). This CDR3 is built from 16 residues. In nucleotides, the CDR3 is TGTGCCAGCAGTTTAATTGTAGCGGGAGTGCCGAATACGCAGTATTTT. Its translation is CASSLIVAGVPNTQYF.

The V call is TRBV20-1, the J call TRBJ1-1; D is unresolved. This CDR3 region has 11 residues. V was pared by 5 bases and J by 0 bases, with 4 bases between. Germline V gene lookup returns CDR1 DFQATT and CDR2 SNEGSKA (reference sequence). CDR3 nucleotide sequence: TGCAGTGCTCAGATGAACACTGAAGCTTTCTTT. Encoded protein: CSAQMNTEAFF.

The rearrangement uses TRBV6-5 and TRBJ1-2; D unresolved. Germline CDR1 is MNHEY and CDR2 is SVGAGI. Trimming shortened V by 7 bases and J by 7 bases, and 19 bases separated the two germline ends. This CDR3 is built from 14 residues. The CDR3 DNA follows: TGTGCCAGCAAACCCGACCGGGTTCCCAGTGGCTACACCTTC. It encodes CASKPDRVPSGYTF.

The J gene is TRBJ2-1, the V gene TRBV5-1; a possible D gene is TRBD2 (5 bases). The CDR3 consists of 13 residues. Germline CDR1 is SGHRS and CDR2 is YFSETQ. The V gene lost 6 bases and the J gene lost 5 bases, with 12 bases spanning the gap. CDR3 sequence reads: CASTYQRNNEQFF. Here the CDR3 DNA reads TGCGCCAGCACCTATCAGCGGAACAATGAGCAGTTCTTC.

The CDR3 sequence is CASSGRDRVTEAFF. CDR3 nucleotides: TGTGCCAGCAGTGGGAGGGACAGGGTCACTGAAGCTTTCTTT. J is TRBJ1-1 and V is TRBV6-5; 9 bases line up with TRBD1. Germline V gene sequence: CDR1 MNHEY, CDR2 SVGAGI. V was clipped by 5 bases and J by 4 bases; unmatched bases: 5. The CDR3 covers 14 residues.

This clone was detected a few times. V and J are TRBV6-1 and TRBJ1-1; D is possibly TRBD1 (5 bases). CDR3 size: 14 residues. The V gene's germline CDR1 is MNHNS and CDR2 SASEGT. V lost 7 bases and J 2 bases, leaving 14 bases between the germline ends. The CDR3 nucleotides read TGTGCCAGCATAAGGGGAAGGATTAACACTGAAGCTTTCTTT. Translated, it gives CASIRGRINTEAFF.

Points on this clone: Different DNA sequences within this sample yield the same CDR3. The chain employs TRBV15 and TRBJ2-3; 8 bases are a match to TRBD2. CDR1 is LNHNV, CDR2 YYDKDF, per germline (reference sequence). The length of the CDR3 is 15 residues. V dropped 8 bases and J dropped 6; count of bases not matched to a gene: 13. CDR3 DNA: TGTGCCACCTGGCCCCAGGTAGCGGGGCCGGATACGCAGTATTTT. This sequence encodes CATWPQVAGPDTQYF.